Listed below are T cell receptor beta chains from one sample, sequenced in a study of T cell repertoires in cytomegalovirus infection. Their antigens remain unidentified. In TCRdb, the reads were re-called with MiXCR into one record per CDR3 protein. This table holds tens of thousands of distinct CDR3 sequences, 20% to 30% found once. Source: CD8+ T cells from cultured PBMCs, taken from culture after CMV antigen stimulation. Receptor source: a human donor in good health (CMV status not recorded). Some clones in this sample may be carry-over from other donors' samples. The CDR3 runs from the conserved cysteine through the conserved F or W. Each record gives: J gene, V gene, clone size, D gene, CDR3 protein, CDR3 DNA. D genes are given only for firm matches. The size field is filled for only some rows; it gives once, few, many or a size class.

j_gene: TRBJ1-3; v_gene: TRBV7-4; abundance: NA; d_gene: NA; CDR3aa: CASTSGGNTIYF; CDR3nt: TGTGCCAGCACCTCGGGGGGAAACACCATATATTTT
j_gene: TRBJ1-2; v_gene: TRBV11-2; abundance: many; d_gene: TRBD1; CDR3aa: CASSLTGDNLYGYTF; CDR3nt: TGTGCCAGCAGCTTAACAGGGGACAACCTCTATGGCTACACCTTC
j_gene: TRBJ2-1; v_gene: TRBV11-3; abundance: NA; d_gene: NA; CDR3aa: CASSLALPGSEQFF; CDR3nt: TGTGCCAGCAGCTTAGCCCTTCCCGGTAGCGAGCAGTTCTTC
j_gene: TRBJ1-1; v_gene: TRBV4-1; abundance: few; d_gene: NA; CDR3aa: CASSQALTQNTEAFF; CDR3nt: TGCGCCAGCAGCCAAGCCCTTACACAGAACACTGAAGCTTTCTTT
j_gene: TRBJ1-1; v_gene: TRBV19; abundance: NA; d_gene: NA; CDR3aa: CASSIVPGSEAFF; CDR3nt: TGTGCCAGTAGTATAGTACCGGGCTCTGAAGCTTTCTTT
j_gene: TRBJ2-1; v_gene: TRBV29-1; abundance: NA; d_gene: NA; CDR3aa: CSVVGTLSYNEQFF; CDR3nt: TGCAGCGTTGTCGGGACTCTATCCTACAATGAGCAGTTCTTC
j_gene: TRBJ1-1; v_gene: TRBV4-1; abundance: NA; d_gene: TRBD1; CDR3aa: CASSHPPRDRGLGTEAFF; CDR3nt: TGCGCCAGCAGCCACCCCCCGCGGGACAGGGGGCTGGGCACTGAAGCTTTCTTT
j_gene: TRBJ2-7; v_gene: TRBV30; abundance: NA; d_gene: TRBD2; CDR3aa: CAWTSGKAYEQYF; CDR3nt: TGTGCCTGGACTAGCGGGAAGGCCTACGAGCAGTACTTC
j_gene: TRBJ1-1; v_gene: TRBV7-8; abundance: few; d_gene: NA; CDR3aa: CASHMRVNTEAFF; CDR3nt: TGTGCCAGTCACATGCGGGTGAACACTGAAGCTTTCTTT
j_gene: TRBJ2-5; v_gene: TRBV12-3/TRBV12-4; abundance: NA; d_gene: TRBD2; CDR3aa: CASSPTAGEGRETQYF; CDR3nt: TGTGCCAGCAGCCCCACGGCGGGAGAGGGGAGAGAGACCCAGTACTTC
j_gene: TRBJ2-3; v_gene: TRBV6-1; abundance: few; d_gene: NA; CDR3aa: CASSRTGSFTDTQYF; CDR3nt: TGTGCCAGCAGTCGCACGGGATCCTTCACAGATACGCAGTATTTT
j_gene: TRBJ2-7; v_gene: TRBV19; abundance: NA; d_gene: TRBD2; CDR3aa: CASSIDTLAGFYEQYF; CDR3nt: TGTGCCAGTAGTATAGATACACTAGCGGGCTTCTACGAGCAGTACTTC
j_gene: TRBJ1-1; v_gene: TRBV7-9; abundance: many; d_gene: NA; CDR3aa: CASSREVNTEAFF; CDR3nt: TGTGCCAGCAGTCGCGAGGTAAACACTGAAGCTTTCTTT
j_gene: TRBJ2-3; v_gene: TRBV11-2; abundance: few; d_gene: TRBD2; CDR3aa: CASSSWELAGNVDTQYF; CDR3nt: TGTGCCAGCAGCTCCTGGGAACTAGCGGGAAATGTAGATACGCAGTATTTT
j_gene: TRBJ2-2; v_gene: TRBV7-3; abundance: many; d_gene: TRBD1; CDR3aa: CASSLGGRGTGELFF; CDR3nt: TGTGCCAGCAGCCTAGGGGGCCGTGGCACCGGGGAGCTGTTTTTT
j_gene: TRBJ1-1; v_gene: TRBV28; abundance: NA; d_gene: TRBD1; CDR3aa: CASSLWGQGLGTEAFF; CDR3nt: TGTGCCAGCAGTCTATGGGGACAGGGGTTAGGGACTGAAGCTTTCTTT
j_gene: TRBJ1-4; v_gene: TRBV7-8; abundance: many; d_gene: NA; CDR3aa: CASSLQARRANEKLFF; CDR3nt: TGTGCCAGCAGCTTACAGGCCCGCAGGGCTAATGAAAAACTGTTTTTT
j_gene: TRBJ1-2; v_gene: TRBV29-1; abundance: NA; d_gene: TRBD1; CDR3aa: CSVDATGANYGYTF; CDR3nt: TGCAGCGTTGACGCGACAGGGGCTAACTATGGCTACACCTTC
j_gene: TRBJ1-2; v_gene: TRBV6-6; abundance: few; d_gene: NA; CDR3aa: CASSYTTAQGSYGYTF; CDR3nt: TGTGCCAGCAGTTACACCACCGCCCAGGGTAGTTATGGCTACACCTTC
j_gene: TRBJ1-6; v_gene: TRBV27; abundance: few; d_gene: TRBD1; CDR3aa: CASSSGGTGTNSPLHF; CDR3nt: TGTGCCAGCAGTTCTGGGGGGACAGGGACAAATTCACCCCTCCACTTT
j_gene: TRBJ2-3; v_gene: TRBV6-6; abundance: few; d_gene: TRBD2; CDR3aa: CANSGGRGDTQYF; CDR3nt: TGTGCCAATAGCGGGGGCCGGGGAGATACGCAGTATTTT
j_gene: TRBJ1-6; v_gene: TRBV30; abundance: few; d_gene: NA; CDR3aa: CAWSSPSPLHF; CDR3nt: TGTGCCTGGAGCTCGCCCTCACCCCTCCACTTT
j_gene: TRBJ2-7; v_gene: TRBV7-6; abundance: many; d_gene: NA; CDR3aa: CASSSGVGLTTYEQYF; CDR3nt: TGTGCCAGCAGCTCCGGAGTGGGCCTTACAACCTACGAGCAGTACTTC
j_gene: TRBJ2-2; v_gene: TRBV30; abundance: many; d_gene: NA; CDR3aa: CAGGTAANTGELFF; CDR3nt: TGTGCCGGGGGGACAGCCGCGAACACCGGGGAGCTGTTTTTT
j_gene: TRBJ2-1; v_gene: TRBV14; abundance: few; d_gene: TRBD2; CDR3aa: CASSQIAGQYNEQFF; CDR3nt: TGTGCCAGCAGCCAAATAGCGGGACAATACAATGAGCAGTTCTTC
j_gene: TRBJ2-3; v_gene: TRBV7-8; abundance: many; d_gene: TRBD1; CDR3aa: CASSQTGSTDTQYF; CDR3nt: TGTGCCAGCAGCCAGACAGGGAGCACAGATACGCAGTATTTT
j_gene: TRBJ2-4; v_gene: TRBV5-1; abundance: NA; d_gene: NA; CDR3aa: CASSLVPLLTAKNIQYF; CDR3nt: TGCGCCAGCAGCTTGGTCCCTTTGCTTACAGCCAAAAACATTCAGTACTTC
j_gene: TRBJ1-5; v_gene: TRBV7-2; abundance: many; d_gene: NA; CDR3aa: CASSPWTAHNQPQHF; CDR3nt: TGTGCCAGCAGCCCATGGACAGCCCACAATCAGCCCCAGCATTTT
j_gene: TRBJ2-1; v_gene: TRBV4-3; abundance: many; d_gene: NA; CDR3aa: CASSKGGAVYNEQFF; CDR3nt: TGCGCCAGCAGCAAGGGGGGAGCGGTATACAATGAGCAGTTCTTC
j_gene: TRBJ1-5; v_gene: TRBV6-1; abundance: few; d_gene: NA; CDR3aa: CASSEAPANQPQHF; CDR3nt: TGTGCCAGCAGTGAAGCGCCGGCCAATCAGCCCCAGCATTTT
j_gene: TRBJ1-1; v_gene: TRBV5-5; abundance: NA; d_gene: NA; CDR3aa: CASSLVRSNTEAFF; CDR3nt: TGTGCCAGCAGCTTGGTCAGGAGCAACACTGAAGCTTTCTTT
j_gene: TRBJ2-7; v_gene: TRBV27; abundance: NA; d_gene: NA; CDR3aa: CASGLGGLEQYF; CDR3nt: TGTGCCAGCGGCCTGGGAGGCCTCGAGCAGTACTTC
j_gene: TRBJ1-2; v_gene: TRBV20-1; abundance: once; d_gene: TRBD1; CDR3aa: CSALTPGQANYGYTF; CDR3nt: TGCAGTGCTCTGACCCCGGGACAGGCTAACTATGGCTACACCTTC
j_gene: TRBJ1-5; v_gene: TRBV12-3/TRBV12-4; abundance: many; d_gene: NA; CDR3aa: CASSVLRDPVRNQPQHF; CDR3nt: TGTGCCAGCAGCGTTCTCCGGGACCCGGTGCGCAATCAGCCCCAGCATTTT
j_gene: TRBJ2-1; v_gene: TRBV6-4; abundance: NA; d_gene: TRBD1; CDR3aa: CASSEGAGGYNEQFF; CDR3nt: TGTGCCAGCAGTGAGGGGGCAGGGGGCTACAATGAGCAGTTCTTC
j_gene: TRBJ2-3; v_gene: TRBV6-5; abundance: many; d_gene: TRBD2; CDR3aa: CASTPVGETSPTDTDTQYF; CDR3nt: TGTGCCAGCACCCCCGTAGGCGAGACTAGCCCTACCGACACAGATACGCAGTATTTT
j_gene: TRBJ1-4; v_gene: TRBV5-6; abundance: few; d_gene: TRBD1; CDR3aa: CASSLGDRDYIEEKLFF; CDR3nt: TGTGCCAGCAGCTTGGGGGACAGGGACTATATAGAAGAAAAACTGTTTTTT
j_gene: TRBJ2-7; v_gene: TRBV24-1; abundance: many; d_gene: NA; CDR3aa: CATSGQDTYEQYF; CDR3nt: TGTGCCACCAGTGGGCAGGATACCTACGAGCAGTACTTC
j_gene: TRBJ1-1; v_gene: TRBV4-2; abundance: few; d_gene: NA; CDR3aa: CASSPDQAIAFF; CDR3nt: TGTGCCAGCAGTCCTGACCAAGCTATAGCTTTCTTT
j_gene: TRBJ2-5; v_gene: TRBV3-1; abundance: NA; d_gene: TRBD2; CDR3aa: CASSQPWGAGGETQYF; CDR3nt: TGTGCCAGCAGCCAGCCCTGGGGAGCGGGAGGCGAGACCCAGTACTTC
j_gene: TRBJ2-7; v_gene: TRBV6-2/TRBV6-3; abundance: NA; d_gene: NA; CDR3aa: CASRERIPLEQYF; CDR3nt: TGTGCCAGCAGAGAACGGATCCCCCTCGAGCAGTACTTC